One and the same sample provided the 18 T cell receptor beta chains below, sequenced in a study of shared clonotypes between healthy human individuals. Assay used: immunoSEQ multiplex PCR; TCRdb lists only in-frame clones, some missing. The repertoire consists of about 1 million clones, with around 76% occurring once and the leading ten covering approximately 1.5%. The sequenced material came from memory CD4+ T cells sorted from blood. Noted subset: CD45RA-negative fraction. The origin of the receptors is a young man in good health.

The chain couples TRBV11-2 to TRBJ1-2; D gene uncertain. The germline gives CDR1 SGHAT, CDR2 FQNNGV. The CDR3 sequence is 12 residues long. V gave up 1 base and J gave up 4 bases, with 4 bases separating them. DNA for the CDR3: TGTGCCAGCAGCTTAGTCAGCTATGGCTACACCTTC. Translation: CASSLVSYGYTF.

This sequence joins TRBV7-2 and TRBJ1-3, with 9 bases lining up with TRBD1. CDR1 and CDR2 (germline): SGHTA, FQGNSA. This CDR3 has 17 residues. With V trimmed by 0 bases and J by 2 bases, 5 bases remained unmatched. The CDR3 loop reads CASSLAGTGFAGNTIYF. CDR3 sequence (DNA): TGTGCCAGCAGCTTAGCCGGGACAGGGTTCGCTGGAAACACCATATATTTT.

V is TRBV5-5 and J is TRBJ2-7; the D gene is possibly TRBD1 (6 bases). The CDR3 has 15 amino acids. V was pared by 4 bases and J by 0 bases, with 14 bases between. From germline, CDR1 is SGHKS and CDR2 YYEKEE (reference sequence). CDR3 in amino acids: CASSQTGSSSYEQYF. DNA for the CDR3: TGTGCCAGCAGCCAAACAGGGAGTAGCTCCTACGAGCAGTACTTC.

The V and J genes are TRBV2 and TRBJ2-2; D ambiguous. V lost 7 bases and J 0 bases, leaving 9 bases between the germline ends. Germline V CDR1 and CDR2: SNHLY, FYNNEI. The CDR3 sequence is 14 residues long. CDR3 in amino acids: CASTTRTNTGELFF. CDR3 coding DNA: TGTGCCAGCACGACCCGTACGAACACCGGGGAGCTGTTTTTT.

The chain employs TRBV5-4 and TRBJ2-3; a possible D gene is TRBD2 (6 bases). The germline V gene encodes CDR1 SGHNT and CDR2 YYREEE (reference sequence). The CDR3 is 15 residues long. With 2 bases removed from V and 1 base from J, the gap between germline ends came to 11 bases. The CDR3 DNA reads TGTGCCAGCAGCTTACCGATAGCGGGCACAGATACGCAGTATTTT. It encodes CASSLPIAGTDTQYF.

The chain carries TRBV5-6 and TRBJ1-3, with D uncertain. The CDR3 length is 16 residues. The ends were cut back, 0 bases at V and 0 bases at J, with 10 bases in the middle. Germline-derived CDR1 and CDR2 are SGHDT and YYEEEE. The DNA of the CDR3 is TGTGCCAGCAGCTTGGATGCGGGTCGCTCTGGAAACACCATATATTTT. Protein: CASSLDAGRSGNTIYF.

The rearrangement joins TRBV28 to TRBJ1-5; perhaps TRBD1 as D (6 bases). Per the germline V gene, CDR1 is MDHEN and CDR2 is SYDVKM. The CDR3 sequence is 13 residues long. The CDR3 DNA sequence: TGTGTGACTCAGGCAGGGGTTAATCAGCCCCAGCATTTT. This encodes CVTQAGVNQPQHF.

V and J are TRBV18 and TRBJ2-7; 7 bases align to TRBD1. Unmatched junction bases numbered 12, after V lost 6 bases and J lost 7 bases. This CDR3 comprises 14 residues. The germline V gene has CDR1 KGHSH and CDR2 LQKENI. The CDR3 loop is CASSLSNRQGEQYF. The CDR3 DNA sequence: TGTGCCAGCTCCCTTTCGAATCGACAGGGTGAGCAGTACTTC.

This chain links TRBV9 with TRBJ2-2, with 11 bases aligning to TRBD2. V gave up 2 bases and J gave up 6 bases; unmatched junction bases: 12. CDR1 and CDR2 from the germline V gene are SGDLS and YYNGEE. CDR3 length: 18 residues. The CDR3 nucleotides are TGTGCCAGCAGCGTCCCTAGCGGGGGGCCATTTCCCGCCGGGGAGCTGTTTTTT. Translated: CASSVPSGGPFPAGELFF.

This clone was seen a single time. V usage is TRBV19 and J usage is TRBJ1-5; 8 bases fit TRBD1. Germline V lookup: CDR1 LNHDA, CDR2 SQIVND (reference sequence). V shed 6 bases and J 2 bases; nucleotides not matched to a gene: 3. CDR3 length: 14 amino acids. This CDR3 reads CASSLTGGNQPQHF. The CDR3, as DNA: TGTGCCAGTAGCCTGACAGGGGGCAATCAGCCCCAGCATTTT. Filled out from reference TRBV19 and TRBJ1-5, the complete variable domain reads DGGITQSPKYLFRKEGQNVTLSCEQNLNHDAMYWYRQDPGQGLRLIYYSQIVNDFQKGDIAEGYSVSREKKESFPLTVTSAQKNPTAFYLCASSLTGGNQPQHFGDGTRLSIL.

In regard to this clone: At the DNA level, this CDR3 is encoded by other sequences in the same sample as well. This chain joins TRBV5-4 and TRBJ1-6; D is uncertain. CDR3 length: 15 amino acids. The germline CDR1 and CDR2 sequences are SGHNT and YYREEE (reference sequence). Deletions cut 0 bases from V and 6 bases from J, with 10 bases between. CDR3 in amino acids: CASSLALGSNSPLHF. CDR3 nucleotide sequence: TGTGCCAGCAGCTTGGCGCTAGGGAGTAATTCACCCCTCCACTTT.

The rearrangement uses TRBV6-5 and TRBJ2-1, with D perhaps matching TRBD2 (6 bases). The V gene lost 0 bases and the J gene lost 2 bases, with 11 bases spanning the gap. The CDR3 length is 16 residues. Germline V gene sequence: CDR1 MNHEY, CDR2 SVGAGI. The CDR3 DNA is TGTGCCAGCAGTTACTCGTGGCGGGACCCCTACAATGAGCAGTTCTTC. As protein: CASSYSWRDPYNEQFF.

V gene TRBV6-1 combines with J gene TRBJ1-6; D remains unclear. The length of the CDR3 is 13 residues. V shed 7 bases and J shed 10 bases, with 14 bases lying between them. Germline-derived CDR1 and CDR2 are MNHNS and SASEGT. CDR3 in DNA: TGTGCCAGCACCCTATACCACGACTCACCCCTCCACTTT. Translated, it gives CASTLYHDSPLHF.

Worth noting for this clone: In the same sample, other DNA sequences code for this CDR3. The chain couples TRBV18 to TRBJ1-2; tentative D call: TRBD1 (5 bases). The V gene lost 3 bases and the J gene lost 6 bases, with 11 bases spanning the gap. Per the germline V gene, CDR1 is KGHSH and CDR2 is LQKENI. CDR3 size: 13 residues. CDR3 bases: TGTGCCAGCTCACCCCGTGGGACGGATGGCTACACCTTC. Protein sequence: CASSPRGTDGYTF.

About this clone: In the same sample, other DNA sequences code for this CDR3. The CDR3 coding sequence is TGTGCCAGCAGTTTAGGGGGGCGAGACGAGCAGTACTTC. This encodes CASSLGGRDEQYF. The rearrangement joins TRBV28 to TRBJ2-7; D tentatively reads TRBD1 or TRBD2 (6 bases each). Between the trimmed V and J ends, which lost 2 bases and 5 bases, there was a span of 10 bases. This CDR3 contains 13 residues. Germline CDR1 reads MDHEN; CDR2 reads SYDVKM.

The CDR3 region is CASSSDNRIGQGHGYTF. CDR3 sequence (DNA): TGTGCCAGCAGCTCCGATAACAGAATCGGACAGGGTCATGGCTACACCTTC. This chain connects TRBV4-2 to TRBJ1-2, with TRBD1 identical over 8 bases. This CDR3 spans 17 amino acids. V was clipped by 5 bases and J by 6 bases; unmatched bases: 17. From germline, CDR1 is LGHNA and CDR2 YNFKEQ.

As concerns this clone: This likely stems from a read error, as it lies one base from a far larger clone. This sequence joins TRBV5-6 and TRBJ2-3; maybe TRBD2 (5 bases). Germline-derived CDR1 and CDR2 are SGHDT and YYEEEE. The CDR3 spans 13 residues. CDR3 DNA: TGTGCCAGCAGCTTCGGGGTCCCGGATATGCAGTATTTT. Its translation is CASSFGVPDMQYF.

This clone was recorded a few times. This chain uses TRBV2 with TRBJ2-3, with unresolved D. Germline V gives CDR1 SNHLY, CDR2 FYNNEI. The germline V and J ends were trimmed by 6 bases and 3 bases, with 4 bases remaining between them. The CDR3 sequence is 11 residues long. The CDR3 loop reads CASRETDTQYF. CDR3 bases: TGTGCCAGCAGGGAGACAGATACGCAGTATTTT.